The sequence of this TCR beta chain was determined in a study of lymphopenia after photon versus proton radiotherapy. Repertoires were generated with immunoSEQ multiplex PCR, while TCRdb's copy carries only in-frame clones and drops some. Of about 7,300 clones listed, 90% to 95% are singletons. The CDR3 is 14 amino acids. Germline-derived CDR1 and CDR2 are SNHLY and FYNNEI. V was pared by 9 bases and J by 2 bases, with 9 bases of the junction left unmatched. General study findings and limits: Only patients who died were analyzed for survival; proton advantage is unproven. After lymphocyte nadir, photon-treated repertoires showed oligoclonal expansion, especially CD8+ Temra. Post-nadir TCR diversity decline inversely tracked overall survival among those who died.

In regard to this clone: The antigen is undetermined.

This sample comprised peripheral blood, obtained from a patient treated with photon-based radiotherapy. The chain joins TRBV2 to TRBJ1-2, with 7 positions matching TRBD1. This TCR derives from a woman between 45 and 60 years old with cholangiocarcinoma. Here the CDR3 reads CASGDSNTNYGYTF. CDR3 DNA sequence: TGTGCCAGTGGGGACAGCAACACGAACTATGGCTACACCTTC.